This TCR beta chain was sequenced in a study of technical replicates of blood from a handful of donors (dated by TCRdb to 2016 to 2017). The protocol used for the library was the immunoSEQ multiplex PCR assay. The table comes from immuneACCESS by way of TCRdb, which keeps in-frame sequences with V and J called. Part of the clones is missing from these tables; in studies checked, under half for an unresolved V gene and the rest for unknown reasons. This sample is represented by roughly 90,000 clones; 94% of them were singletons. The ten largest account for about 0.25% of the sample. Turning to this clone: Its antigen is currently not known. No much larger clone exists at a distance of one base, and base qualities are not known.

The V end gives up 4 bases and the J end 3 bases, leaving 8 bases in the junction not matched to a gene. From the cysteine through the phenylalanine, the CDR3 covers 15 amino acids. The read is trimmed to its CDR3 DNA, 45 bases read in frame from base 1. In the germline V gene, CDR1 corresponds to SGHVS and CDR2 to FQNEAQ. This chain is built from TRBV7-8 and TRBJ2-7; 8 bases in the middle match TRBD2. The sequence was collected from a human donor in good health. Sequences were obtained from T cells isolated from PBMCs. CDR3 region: CASSSRAGEIYEQYF. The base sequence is TGTGCCAGCAGCTCGAGAGCGGGGGAGATCTACGAGCAGTACTTC.